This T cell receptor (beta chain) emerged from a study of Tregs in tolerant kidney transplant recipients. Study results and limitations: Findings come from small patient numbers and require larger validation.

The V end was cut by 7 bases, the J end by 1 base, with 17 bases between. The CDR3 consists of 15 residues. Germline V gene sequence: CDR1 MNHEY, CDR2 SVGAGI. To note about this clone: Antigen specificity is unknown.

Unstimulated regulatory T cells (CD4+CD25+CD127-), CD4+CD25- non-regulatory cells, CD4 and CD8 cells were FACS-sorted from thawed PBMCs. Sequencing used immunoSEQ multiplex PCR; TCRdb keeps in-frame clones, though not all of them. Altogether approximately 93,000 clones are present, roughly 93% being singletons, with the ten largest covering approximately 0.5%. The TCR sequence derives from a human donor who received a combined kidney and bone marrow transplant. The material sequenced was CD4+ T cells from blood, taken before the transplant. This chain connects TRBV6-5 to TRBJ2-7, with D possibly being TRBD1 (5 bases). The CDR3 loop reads CASKVWAGPSYEQYF. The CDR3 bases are TGTGCCAGCAAGGTGTGGGCAGGGCCATCCTACGAGCAGTACTTC.